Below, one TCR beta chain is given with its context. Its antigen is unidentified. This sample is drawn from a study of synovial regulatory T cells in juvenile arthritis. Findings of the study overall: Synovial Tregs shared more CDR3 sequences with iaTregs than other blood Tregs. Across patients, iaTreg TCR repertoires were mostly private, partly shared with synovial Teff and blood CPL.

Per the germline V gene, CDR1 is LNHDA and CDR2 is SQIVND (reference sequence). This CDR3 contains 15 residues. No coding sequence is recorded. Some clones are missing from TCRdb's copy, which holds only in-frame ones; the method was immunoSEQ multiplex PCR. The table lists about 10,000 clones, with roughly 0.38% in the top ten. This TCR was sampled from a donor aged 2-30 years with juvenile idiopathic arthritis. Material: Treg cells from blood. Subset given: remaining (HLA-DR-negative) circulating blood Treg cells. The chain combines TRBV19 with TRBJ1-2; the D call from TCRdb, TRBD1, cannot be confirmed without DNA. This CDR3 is CASSIRQAHNYGYTF.